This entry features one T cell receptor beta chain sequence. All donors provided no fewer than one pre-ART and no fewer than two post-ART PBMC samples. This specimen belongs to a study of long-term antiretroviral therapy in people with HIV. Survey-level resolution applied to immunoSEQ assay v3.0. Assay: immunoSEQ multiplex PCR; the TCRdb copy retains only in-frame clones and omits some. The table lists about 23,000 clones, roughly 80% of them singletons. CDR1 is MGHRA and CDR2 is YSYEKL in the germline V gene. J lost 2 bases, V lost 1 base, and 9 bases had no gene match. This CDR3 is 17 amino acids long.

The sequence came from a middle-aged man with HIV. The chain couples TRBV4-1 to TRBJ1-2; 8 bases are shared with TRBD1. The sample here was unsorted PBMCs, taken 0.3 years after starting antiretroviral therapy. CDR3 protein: CASSQGQGSRGNYGYTF. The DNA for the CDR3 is TGCGCCAGCAGCCAAGGACAGGGGTCGAGGGGCAACTATGGCTACACCTTC.